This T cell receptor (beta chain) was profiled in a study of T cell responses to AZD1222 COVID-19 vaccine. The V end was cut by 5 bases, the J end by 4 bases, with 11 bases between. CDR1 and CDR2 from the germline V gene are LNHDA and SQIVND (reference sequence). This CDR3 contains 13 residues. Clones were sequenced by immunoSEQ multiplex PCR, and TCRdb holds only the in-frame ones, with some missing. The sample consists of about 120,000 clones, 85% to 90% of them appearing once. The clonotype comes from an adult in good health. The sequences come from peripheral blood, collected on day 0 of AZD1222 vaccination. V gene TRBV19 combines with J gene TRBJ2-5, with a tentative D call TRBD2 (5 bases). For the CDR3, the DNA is TGTGCCAGTAGTGCGACACGGGGAGAGACCCAGTACTTC. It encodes CASSATRGETQYF.